The 9 T cell receptor beta chains in this list originate from one sample, sequenced in a study of blood T cell repertoires in COVID-19. Measured with immunoSEQ multiplex PCR; TCRdb has only the in-frame clones, and not every one. The data show roughly 230,000 clones, about 85% seen once. Specimen: PBMCs or T cells enriched from blood (not recorded which). All receptors come from a woman between 45 and 65 years old who had been exposed to COVID-19.

CDR3 protein: CASSPREGAGKQFF. Written as DNA, the CDR3 is TGTGCCAGCAGCCCCCGGGAGGGTGCGGGGAAGCAGTTCTTC. The chain links TRBV7-8 to TRBJ2-1; 8 nucleotides match TRBD2. The J segment lost 11 bases and the V segment lost 5 bases, leaving 11 bases of the junction unmatched. The germline V gene encodes CDR1 SGHVS and CDR2 FQNEAQ. The CDR3 spans 14 residues. Full variable domain (rest looked up from reference TRBV7-8 and TRBJ2-1): GAGVSQSPRYKVAKRGQDVALRCDPISGHVSLFWYQQALGQGPEFLTYFQNEAQLDKSGLPSDRFFAERPEGSVSTLKIQRTQQEDSAVYLCASSPREGAGKQFFGPGTRLTVL.

This chain joins TRBV5-4 and TRBJ2-1; 8 nucleotides match TRBD1. V lost 0 bases and J lost 7; bases outside the gene matches: 12. CDR1 and CDR2 (germline): SGHNT, YYREEE (reference sequence). The CDR3 covers 17 residues. CDR3 loop: CASSLVGRRGQGNEQFF. The DNA of the CDR3 is TGTGCCAGCAGCTTGGTTGGCCGCAGGGGGCAAGGGAATGAGCAGTTCTTC.

CDR3: CASTWTSLFGGELFF. CDR3 DNA sequence: TGTGCCAGCACCTGGACTAGTCTATTCGGCGGGGAGCTGTTTTTT. This chain joins TRBV2 and TRBJ2-2, with 7 bases aligning to TRBD2. The CDR3 has 15 amino acids. Germline trimming cut 7 bases from V and 7 bases from J; bases unmatched to any gene: 12. CDR1 and CDR2 (germline): SNHLY, FYNNEI.

The rearrangement links TRBV15 to TRBJ1-1, with D possibly being TRBD1 (6 bases). This CDR3 comprises 16 residues. Trimming pared 0 bases from V and 4 bases from J, leaving 15 bases between. Germline V gene data show CDR1 as LNHNV and CDR2 as YYDKDF (reference sequence). The CDR3 is CATSREFGRGITEAFF. CDR3 nucleotides: TGTGCCACCAGCAGAGAATTTGGCAGGGGAATCACTGAAGCTTTCTTT.

The chain combines TRBV6-4 with TRBJ1-6, with D possibly being TRBD1 (6 bases). Trimming removed 5 bases from V and 8 bases from J, with 10 bases in between. Germline V gene sequence: CDR1 MRHNA, CDR2 SNTAGT. This CDR3 has 13 residues. The chain's CDR3 is CASSRQADSPLHF. CDR3 nucleotides: TGTGCCAGCAGTCGACAGGCCGATTCACCCCTCCACTTT.

The chain employs TRBV11-2 and TRBJ2-5, with 10 positions matching TRBD2. The CDR3 totals 15 residues. V lost 5 bases and J lost 0; bases outside the gene matches: 3. CDR1 and CDR2 (germline): SGHAT, FQNNGV. The CDR3 region has the DNA TGTGCCAGCAGCCAACTAGCGGGATACCAAGAGACCCAGTACTTC. It yields the protein CASSQLAGYQETQYF.

This clone was recorded a few times. The rearrangement uses TRBV29-1 and TRBJ2-2, with unresolved D. The CDR3 totals 14 residues. Trimming took off 5 bases at V and 2 bases at J, with 12 bases between the two ends. Germline-derived CDR1 and CDR2 are SQVTM and ANQGSEA. This CDR3 is CSVIPDSNTGELFF. CDR3 DNA: TGCAGCGTTATCCCCGACTCAAACACCGGGGAGCTGTTTTTT.

A word on this clone: The sample carries other DNA sequences with the same CDR3. This chain connects TRBV29-1 to TRBJ1-1; D unclear. V lost 4 bases, J lost 1 base, and 7 bases lay in between. In germline, CDR1 is SQVTM, CDR2 ANQGSEA. The CDR3 covers 12 residues. CDR3 coding DNA: TGCAGCGTTGTACGAGGGAACACTGAAGCTTTCTTT. The encoded protein is CSVVRGNTEAFF.

The gene calls are TRBV5-4 and TRBJ2-5; TRBD2 matches 9 bases. CDR3 length: 17 residues. CDR1 is SGHNT, CDR2 YYREEE, per germline (reference sequence). The J segment lost 5 bases and the V segment lost 0 bases, leaving 11 bases of the junction unmatched. DNA for the CDR3: TGTGCCAGCAGCTTGGCCGTTGGCGGGGGGGCAGGGGAGACCCAGTACTTC. Translating it yields CASSLAVGGGAGETQYF.